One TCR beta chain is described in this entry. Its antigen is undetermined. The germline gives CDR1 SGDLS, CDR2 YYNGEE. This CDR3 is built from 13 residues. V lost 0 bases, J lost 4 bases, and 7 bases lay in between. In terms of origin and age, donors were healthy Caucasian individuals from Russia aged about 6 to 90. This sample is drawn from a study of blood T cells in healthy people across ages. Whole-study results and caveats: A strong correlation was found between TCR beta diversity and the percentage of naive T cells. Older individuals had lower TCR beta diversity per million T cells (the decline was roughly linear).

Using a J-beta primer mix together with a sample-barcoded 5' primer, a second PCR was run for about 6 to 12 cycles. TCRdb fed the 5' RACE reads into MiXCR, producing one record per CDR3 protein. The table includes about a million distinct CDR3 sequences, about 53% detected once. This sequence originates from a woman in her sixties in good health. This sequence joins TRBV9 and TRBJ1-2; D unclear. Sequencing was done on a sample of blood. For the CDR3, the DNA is TGTGCCAGCAGCGTAGGCCAGCGCTATGGCTACACCTTC. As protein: CASSVGQRYGYTF.